This T cell receptor beta chain was observed in a study of blood T cell repertoires in COVID-19. CDR3 length: 13 amino acids. Germline V lookup: CDR1 GTSNPN, CDR2 SVGIG (reference sequence). The germline V and J ends were trimmed by 1 base and 6 bases, with 13 bases remaining between them. The repertoire was sequenced with immunoSEQ multiplex PCR; TCRdb's copy has only in-frame clones and lacks some. The repertoire holds around 200,000 clones, with around 79% as singletons. The clonotype originates from a woman between 40 and 50 years old with COVID-19, enrolled during active disease. The chain recombines TRBV30 with TRBJ2-7; tentatively, D is TRBD1 (5 bases). Sequencing input: peripheral blood. For the CDR3, the DNA is TGTGCCTGGAGTGAAGGGGTTAGGGGCGAGCAGTACTTC. The encoded protein is CAWSEGVRGEQYF. Combining the CDR3 with reference TRBV30 and TRBJ2-7 gives the whole variable domain SQTIHQWPATLVQPVGSPLSLECTVEGTSNPNLYWYRQAAGRGLQLLFYSVGIGQISSEVPQNLSASRPQDRQFILSSKKLLLSDSGFYLCAWSEGVRGEQYFGPGTRLTVT.